These T cell receptor beta chains were read from a single sample in a study of blood T cell repertoires in COVID-19. Sequenced by immunoSEQ multiplex PCR; TCRdb stores in-frame clones only, minus some. The table has some 90,000 clones, 75% to 85% seen once. Specimen: peripheral blood. These receptors all stem from a woman between 65 and 79 years old with acute or convalescent COVID-19. Each CDR3 is given with its conserved first and last residue. Each record gives: J gene, D gene, clone size, V gene, CDR3 DNA, CDR3 protein. The D gene is left open where the match is weak. Clone size is stated in some rows and not others, as once, few, many or a class when expanded.

TRBJ1-2 NA NA TRBV29-1 TGCAGCGTTGAAGAGACGCAGGGTGGCTACACCTTC CSVEETQGGYTF
TRBJ2-2 NA NA TRBV5-1 TGCGCCAGCAGCTTGTCGGCGGCTACCCTCACCGGGGAGCTGTTTTTT CASSLSAATLTGELFF
TRBJ1-2 NA NA TRBV28 TGTGCCAGCAGTAACGGTCTCTATGGCTACACCTTC CASSNGLYGYTF
TRBJ2-5 TRBD2 once TRBV2 TGTGCCAGCAACGGACTAGCGATGGAGACCCAGTACTTC CASNGLAMETQYF
TRBJ2-5 NA NA TRBV21-1 TGTGCCAGGGGTGGACTAGCGGGACGCAAAGAGACCCAGTACTTC CARGGLAGRKETQYF
TRBJ1-5 TRBD1 NA TRBV6-5 TGTGCCAGCAGTCAGACAGGGAGCAATCAGCCCCAGCATTTT CASSQTGSNQPQHF
TRBJ2-6 TRBD1 once TRBV6-2/TRBV6-3 TGTGCCAGCAGCCCTCCCACAGGGGGCGAGGGGGCCAACGTCCTGACTTTC CASSPPTGGEGANVLTF
TRBJ2-5 TRBD2 NA TRBV6-1 TGTGCCAGCAGTGAATTCTGGACTAGCGGGGGAGAGACCCAGTACTTC CASSEFWTSGGETQYF
TRBJ2-1 TRBD2 once TRBV19 TGTGCCAGTAGTACCCCCGGGACTAGCGGTAACAATGAGCAGTTCTTC CASSTPGTSGNNEQFF
TRBJ2-3 NA once TRBV5-5 TGTGCCAGCAGCTTGGGTCGGGGCACAGATACGCAGTATTTT CASSLGRGTDTQYF
TRBJ2-5 TRBD2 NA TRBV19 TGTGCCAGTAGTGAGGGGAGGGAAGAGACCCAGTACTTC CASSEGREETQYF
TRBJ2-7 TRBD2 NA TRBV28 TGTGCCAGCAGTTTAGCGGGAGGCGAGCAGTACTTC CASSLAGGEQYF
TRBJ1-3 NA NA TRBV6-5 TGTGCCAGCAGTAGGGGACAAAAAAACACCATATATTTT CASSRGQKNTIYF
TRBJ1-1 NA NA TRBV9 TGTGCCAGCAGCCTCCGGCCACAGGGTATCACTGAAGCTTTCTTT CASSLRPQGITEAFF
TRBJ1-6 NA NA TRBV14 TGTGCCAGCAGCCAAGATGTGGCAGGATCCTCCGGATCCCTCCACTTT CASSQDVAGSSGSLHF
TRBJ1-2 NA once TRBV27 TGTGCCAGCAGTTTATCCTCTCCCCACTATGGCTACACCTTC CASSLSSPHYGYTF
TRBJ1-1 TRBD1 NA TRBV5-1 TGCGCCAGCAGCTCAGGGACAGTCCCTGAAGCTTTCTTT CASSSGTVPEAFF
TRBJ1-3 NA NA TRBV6-5 TGTGCCACTCACAGGGAGGGAGGAAACACCATATATTTT CATHREGGNTIYF
TRBJ1-3 NA once TRBV5-1 TGCGCCAGCAGCTTGGGGACAGCCTCTGGAAACACCATATATTTT CASSLGTASGNTIYF
TRBJ2-3 TRBD2 few TRBV18 TGTGCCAGCTCCCCTTATAGCGGGGGGCTCACAGATACGCAGTATTTT CASSPYSGGLTDTQYF
TRBJ2-5 TRBD1 few TRBV5-1 TGCGCCAGCAGCGGCGGGACAGGGGAGACCCAGTACTTC CASSGGTGETQYF
TRBJ2-7 TRBD1 once TRBV29-1 TGCAGCGTTGCCCCGGACAGGGCTTTATACGAGCAGTACTTC CSVAPDRALYEQYF
TRBJ1-2 NA NA TRBV28 TGTGCCAGCCTCGAGAGGAACTATGGCTACACCTTC CASLERNYGYTF
TRBJ1-4 TRBD1 NA TRBV4-1 TGCGCCAGCAGCCTGGACCCGGGGACAGGGGGGGGAAAACTGTTTTTT CASSLDPGTGGGKLFF
TRBJ2-2 NA once TRBV2 TGTGCCAGCTCGCAGTCTAGGACAGAGAGAACCGGGGAGCTGTTTTTT CASSQSRTERTGELFF
TRBJ2-2 NA NA TRBV7-9 TGTGCCAGCAGCTTACCTAGACCCACCGGGGAGCTGTTTTTT CASSLPRPTGELFF
TRBJ1-2 NA NA TRBV30 TGTGCCTGTGCGCTCCCCTTTAACTATGGCTACACCTTC CACALPFNYGYTF
TRBJ1-3 TRBD1 NA TRBV29-1 TGCAGCGTAATACTTCCGGGACAGGGTTCTGGAAACACCATATATTTT CSVILPGQGSGNTIYF